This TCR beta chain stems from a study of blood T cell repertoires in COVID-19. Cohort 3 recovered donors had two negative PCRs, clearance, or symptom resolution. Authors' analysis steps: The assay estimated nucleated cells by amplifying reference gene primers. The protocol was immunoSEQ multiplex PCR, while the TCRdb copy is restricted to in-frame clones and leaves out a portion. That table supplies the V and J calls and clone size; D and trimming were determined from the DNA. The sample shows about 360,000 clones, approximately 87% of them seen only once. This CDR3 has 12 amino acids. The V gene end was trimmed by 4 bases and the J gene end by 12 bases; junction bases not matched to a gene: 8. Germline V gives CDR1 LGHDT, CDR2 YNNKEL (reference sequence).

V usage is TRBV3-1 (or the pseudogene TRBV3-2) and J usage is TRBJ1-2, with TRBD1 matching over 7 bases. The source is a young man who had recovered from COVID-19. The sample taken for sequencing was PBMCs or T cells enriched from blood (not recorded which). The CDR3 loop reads CASSPRGTVNTF. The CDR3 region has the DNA TGTGCCAGCAGCCCGAGGGGGACAGTGAACACCTTC.